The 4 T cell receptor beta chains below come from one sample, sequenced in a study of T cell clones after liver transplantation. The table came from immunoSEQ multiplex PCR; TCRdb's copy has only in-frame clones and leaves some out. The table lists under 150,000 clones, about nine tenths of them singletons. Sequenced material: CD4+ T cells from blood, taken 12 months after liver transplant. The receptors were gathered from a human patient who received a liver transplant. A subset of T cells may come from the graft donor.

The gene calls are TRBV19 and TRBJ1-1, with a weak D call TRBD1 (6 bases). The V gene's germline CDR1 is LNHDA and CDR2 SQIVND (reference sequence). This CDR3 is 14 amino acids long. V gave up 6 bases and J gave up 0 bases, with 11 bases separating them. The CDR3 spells CASRRDIMNTEAFF. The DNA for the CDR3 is TGTGCCAGTAGGAGGGACATCATGAACACTGAAGCTTTCTTT.

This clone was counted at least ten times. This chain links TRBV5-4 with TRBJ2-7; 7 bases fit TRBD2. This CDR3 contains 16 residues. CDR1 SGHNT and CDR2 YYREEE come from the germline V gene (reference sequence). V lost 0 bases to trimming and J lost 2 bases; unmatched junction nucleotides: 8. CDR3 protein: CASSLDPTSSTYEQYF. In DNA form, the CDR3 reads TGTGCCAGCAGCTTGGATCCGACTAGCTCCACCTACGAGCAGTACTTC.

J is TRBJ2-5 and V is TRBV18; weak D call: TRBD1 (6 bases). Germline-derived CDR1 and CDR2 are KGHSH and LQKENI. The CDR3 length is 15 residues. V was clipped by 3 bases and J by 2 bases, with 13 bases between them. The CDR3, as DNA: TGTGCCAGCTCACCTTTCGGACAGAGGCAAGAGACCCAGTACTTC. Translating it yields CASSPFGQRQETQYF. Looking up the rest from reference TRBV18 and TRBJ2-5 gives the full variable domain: NAGVMQNPRHLVRRRGQEARLRCSPMKGHSHVYWYRQLPEEGLKFMVYLQKENIIDESGMPKERFSAEFPKEGPSILRIQQVVRGDSAAYFCASSPFGQRQETQYFGPGTRLLVL.

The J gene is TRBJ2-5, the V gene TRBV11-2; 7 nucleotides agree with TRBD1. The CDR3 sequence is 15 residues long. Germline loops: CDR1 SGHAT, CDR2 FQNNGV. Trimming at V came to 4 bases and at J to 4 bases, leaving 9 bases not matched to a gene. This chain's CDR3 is CASSSTQGSGETQYF. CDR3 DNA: TGTGCCAGCAGCTCTACACAGGGGTCGGGAGAGACCCAGTACTTC. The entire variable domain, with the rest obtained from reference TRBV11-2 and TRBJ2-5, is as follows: EAGVAQSPRYKIIEKRQSVAFWCNPISGHATLYWYQQILGQGPKLLIQFQNNGVVDDSQLPKDRFSAERLKGVDSTLKIQPAKLEDSAVYLCASSSTQGSGETQYFGPGTRLLVL.